A single sample gave rise to the 19 T cell receptor beta chains below, sequenced in a study of identical twins. In TCRdb, the 5' RACE reads were re-called with MiXCR into one record per CDR3 protein. This table has roughly 1,500,000 distinct CDR3 sequences, about 32% appearing once. The sequencing sample was made of cord blood. Receptors were obtained from a newborn girl in good health.

This clonotype was detected only a few times. This chain joins TRBV5-1 and TRBJ2-3, with D perhaps matching TRBD2 (6 bases). CDR1 SGHRS and CDR2 YFSETQ come from the germline V gene. This CDR3 is built from 15 residues. Trimming stripped 4 bases from V and 0 bases from J, with 12 bases between. CDR3 in amino acids: CASSRDFLSTDTQYF. The CDR3 bases are TGCGCCAGCAGCAGGGACTTCCTAAGCACAGATACGCAGTATTTT.

Remarks on this clonotype: A junction end diverges from the germline sequence, so it may reflect a read error. The chain combines TRBV20-1 with TRBJ2-1; TRBD2 matches at 7 bases. The length of the CDR3 is 17 residues. Looked up from germline, CDR1 is DFQATT and CDR2 is SNEGSKA (reference sequence). The CDR3 DNA reads as TGCAGTGCTAGAGATTGTAGCGGGCAGAGCTCCTACAATGGGCAGTTCTTC. Protein: CSARDCSGQSSYNGQFF.

The V and J genes are TRBV3-1 and TRBJ2-7, with D hard to call. With 1 base removed from V and 7 bases from J, the gap between germline ends came to 17 bases. Germline V CDR1 and CDR2: LGHDT, YNNKEL (reference sequence). This CDR3 is 15 amino acids long. DNA for the CDR3: TGTGCCAGCAGCCAAGGTTTAGGATTGGGCAATGAGCAGTACTTC. This encodes CASSQGLGLGNEQYF.

This clonotype was observed a few times. This chain uses TRBV29-1 with TRBJ1-2; TRBD1 is a possible D gene (5 bases). CDR3 length: 14 residues. With 4 bases removed from V and 3 bases from J, the gap between germline ends came to 15 bases. Germline loops: CDR1 SQVTM, CDR2 ANQGSEA. For the CDR3, the DNA is TGCAGCGTTGCGGGGGTCCCGAGAGACTATGGCTACACCTTC. Translated: CSVAGVPRDYGYTF.

The chain links TRBV5-6 to TRBJ1-4; D is unresolved. Germline CDR1 and CDR2: SGHDT and YYEEEE. CDR3 length: 14 residues. V was pared by 4 bases and J by 6 bases, with 13 bases between. In DNA form, the CDR3 reads TGTGCCAGCAGCCCGGTTGGTGGGTATGAAAAACTGTTTTTT. Translating it yields CASSPVGGYEKLFF.

This clonotype was seen ten or more times. The chain joins TRBV6-1 to TRBJ2-4; D gene uncertain. The CDR3 is 13 amino acids. Germline V gene sequence: CDR1 MNHNS, CDR2 SASEGT. Deletions cut 8 bases from V and 0 bases from J, with 8 bases between. This CDR3 is CASSAVAKNIQYF. CDR3 DNA: TGTGCCAGCTCGGCAGTAGCCAAAAACATTCAGTACTTC.

The J gene is TRBJ2-1, the V gene TRBV11-2, with 8 bases fitting TRBD1. Per germline, CDR1 SGHAT and CDR2 FQNNGV. J lost 2 bases, V lost 5 bases, and 5 bases had no gene match. The length of the CDR3 is 15 residues. This chain's CDR3 is CASSLRDRTYNEQFF. The CDR3 region has the DNA TGTGCCAGCAGCCTCCGGGACAGGACCTACAATGAGCAGTTCTTC. Filled out from reference TRBV11-2 and TRBJ2-1, the complete variable domain reads EAGVAQSPRYKIIEKRQSVAFWCNPISGHATLYWYQQILGQGPKLLIQFQNNGVVDDSQLPKDRFSAERLKGVDSTLKIQPAKLEDSAVYLCASSLRDRTYNEQFFGPGTRLTVL.

The chain joins TRBV25-1 to TRBJ2-5, with 8 bases aligning to TRBD2. CDR1 and CDR2 from the germline V gene are MGHDK and SYGVNS. The CDR3 runs to 14 residues. J was trimmed by 4 bases and V by 3 bases; bases with no gene match: 4. CDR3 in DNA: TGTGCCAGCAGTGATCGGGAGGGGGGAGAGACCCAGTACTTC. Amino acids: CASSDREGGETQYF.

This clonotype turned up a few times. The chain combines TRBV7-9 with TRBJ2-7, with D tentatively TRBD1 (5 bases). Matching the DNA end better, TRBJ2-5 makes the J call doubtful. CDR3 length: 14 amino acids. Germline V gene data show CDR1 as SEHNR and CDR2 as FQNEAQ (reference sequence). CDR3 loop: CASRDMRNRETQYF. In DNA form, the CDR3 reads TGTGCCAGCAGGGACATGCGGAACAGGGAGACCCAGTACTTC.

This clonotype has only a few counts. Here the CDR3 reads CASRPLRDSGELFF. CDR3 in DNA: TGTGCCAGCAGACCGTTGAGGGATTCCGGGGAGCTGTTTTTT. The chain links TRBV4-2 to TRBJ2-2, with D perhaps TRBD2 (5 bases). This CDR3 contains 14 residues. The germline V and J ends were trimmed by 6 bases and 6 bases, with 14 bases remaining between them. The germline gives CDR1 LGHNA, CDR2 YNFKEQ.

The table lists this clonotype with a few counts. The rearrangement links TRBV2 to TRBJ2-7; 7 bases align to TRBD1. Germline CDR1 and CDR2: SNHLY and FYNNEI. V dropped 4 bases and J dropped 3; count of bases not matched to a gene: 3. The CDR3 totals 13 residues. The CDR3 is CASSGTGRYEQYF. CDR3 coding DNA: TGTGCCAGCAGTGGGACAGGTCGCTACGAGCAGTACTTC.

This clonotype was seen many times. V usage is TRBV20-1 and J usage is TRBJ1-5; D is uncertain. V was clipped by 2 bases and J by 0 bases, with 8 bases between them. This CDR3 spans 14 amino acids. CDR1 DFQATT and CDR2 SNEGSKA come from the germline V gene (reference sequence). CDR3 sequence reads: CSARSGNSNQPQHF. CDR3 nucleotides: TGCAGTGCTAGATCCGGGAATAGCAATCAGCCCCAGCATTTT.

This clonotype was found a few times. J is TRBJ2-7 and V is TRBV6-5, with 7 positions matching TRBD2. Germline values: CDR1 MNHEY, CDR2 SVGAGI. After removal of 1 base from V and 3 bases from J, the junction contained 9 bases not matched to a gene. The CDR3 length is 16 residues. The CDR3 protein is CASSYFGLREIYEQYF. The CDR3 DNA is TGTGCCAGCAGTTACTTCGGTCTGCGGGAGATCTACGAGCAGTACTTC.

The V call is TRBV7-9, the J call TRBJ1-1, with D unresolved. Germline V lookup: CDR1 SEHNR, CDR2 FQNEAQ (reference sequence). V dropped 7 bases and J dropped 7 bases, with 13 bases sitting between them. This CDR3 is built from 12 residues. CDR3 sequence (DNA): TGTGCCAGCACCCGTGGACTGGATGAAGCTTTCTTT. Translation gives CASTRGLDEAFF.

V is TRBV4-1 and J is TRBJ2-2, with D uncertain. Germline CDR1 MGHRA, CDR2 YSYEKL. Trimming took 2 bases from V and 1 from J, leaving 8 bases between them. CDR3 length: 15 residues. The CDR3 sequence is CASSQLPLNTGELFF. CDR3 nucleotides: TGCGCCAGCAGCCAACTCCCTCTGAACACCGGGGAGCTGTTTTTT.

The V call is TRBV12-3 or TRBV12-4, the J call TRBJ1-5; D is unclear. The CDR3 has 16 amino acids. Trimming left V 3 bases short and J 1 base short, with 13 bases between. For the CDR3, the DNA is TGTGCCAGCAGTTTTTGGGGAATCAGAAGCAATCAGCCCCAGCATTTT. Encoded protein: CASSFWGIRSNQPQHF.

A remark on this clonotype: An end of the junction differs from the germline gene, which may be a read error. This rearrangement joins TRBV27 to TRBJ2-5, with D possibly being TRBD2 (5 bases). The CDR3 length is 13 residues. CDR1 is MNHEY, CDR2 SMNVEV, per germline (reference sequence). The CDR3 DNA is TGTGCCACCAGTCCAGGAGGCGAAGAGACCCAGTACTTC. Its protein is CATSPGGEETQYF.

The chain employs TRBV27 and TRBJ2-6; D uncertain. The CDR3 extends over 19 amino acids. The germline CDR1 and CDR2 sequences are MNHEY and SMNVEV (reference sequence). Trimming cost V 1 base and J 0 bases, with 16 bases left between them. The CDR3 loop reads CASSLFGSYSYSGANVLTF. In nucleotides, the CDR3 is TGTGCCAGCAGTTTATTTGGGTCGTACAGTTACTCTGGGGCCAACGTCCTGACTTTC. Supplemented by reference TRBV27 and TRBJ2-6, the full variable domain reads EAQVTQNPRYLITVTGKKLTVTCSQNMNHEYMSWYRQDPGLGLRQIYYSMNVEVTDKGDVPEGYKVSRKEKRNFPLILESPSPNQTSLYFCASSLFGSYSYSGANVLTFGAGSRLTVL.

There are a few counts of this clonotype. At one boundary the junction diverges from the germline segment, which might be a read error. The chain couples TRBV3-1 to TRBJ1-2; possible D gene TRBD1, 5 bases. The V gene's germline CDR1 is LGHDT and CDR2 YNNKEL (reference sequence). This CDR3 comprises 14 residues. The CDR3 DNA sequence: TGTGCCAGTAGCCAAGACACGATAGGGGCTGGCTACACCTTC. Translation: CASSQDTIGAGYTF.